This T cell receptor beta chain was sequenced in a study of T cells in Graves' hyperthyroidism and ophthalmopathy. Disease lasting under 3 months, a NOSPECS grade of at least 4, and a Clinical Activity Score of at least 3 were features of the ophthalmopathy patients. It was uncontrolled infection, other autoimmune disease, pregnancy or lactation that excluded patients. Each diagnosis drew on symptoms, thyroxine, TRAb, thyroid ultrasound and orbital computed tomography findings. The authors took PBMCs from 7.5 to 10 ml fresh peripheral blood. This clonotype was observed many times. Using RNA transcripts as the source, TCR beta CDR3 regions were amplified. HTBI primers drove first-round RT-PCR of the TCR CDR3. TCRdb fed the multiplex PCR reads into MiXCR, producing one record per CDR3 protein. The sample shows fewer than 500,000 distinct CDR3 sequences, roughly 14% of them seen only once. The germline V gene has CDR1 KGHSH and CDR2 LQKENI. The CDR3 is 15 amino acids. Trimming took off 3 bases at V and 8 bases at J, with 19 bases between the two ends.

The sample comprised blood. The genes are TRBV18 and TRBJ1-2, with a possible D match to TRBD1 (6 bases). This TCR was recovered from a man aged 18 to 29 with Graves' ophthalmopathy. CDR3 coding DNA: TGTGCCAGCTCACCGAACAGGGAGGGGGTTCTCGGCTACACCTTC. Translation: CASSPNREGVLGYTF.